This entry concerns a single TCR beta chain. As yet, its antigen is unknown. These data are taken from a study of shared clonotypes between healthy human individuals. Produced via immunoSEQ multiplex PCR; TCRdb's table is partial and in-frame only. The sample shows about 560,000 clones, around three quarters of them seen only once. Study findings and constraints: Clonotype sharing across donors was expected to vary with sequencing depth. The sampled material consisted only of blood, and tissue repertoires are likely to differ.

Trimming cost V 7 bases and J 5 bases; bases outside gene matches: 7. Germline CDR1 and CDR2: MNHEY and SMNVEV (reference sequence). CDR3 length: 14 amino acids. The chain carries TRBV27 and TRBJ1-5; 8 bases are shared with TRBD1. The receptor's source is a woman aged 40 to 49 in good health. Some clones in this sample may be carry-over from other donors' samples. Material: PBMCs. The CDR3 protein is CASTGTGGDQPQHF. The CDR3 DNA follows: TGTGCCAGCACTGGGACAGGAGGCGATCAGCCCCAGCATTTT.